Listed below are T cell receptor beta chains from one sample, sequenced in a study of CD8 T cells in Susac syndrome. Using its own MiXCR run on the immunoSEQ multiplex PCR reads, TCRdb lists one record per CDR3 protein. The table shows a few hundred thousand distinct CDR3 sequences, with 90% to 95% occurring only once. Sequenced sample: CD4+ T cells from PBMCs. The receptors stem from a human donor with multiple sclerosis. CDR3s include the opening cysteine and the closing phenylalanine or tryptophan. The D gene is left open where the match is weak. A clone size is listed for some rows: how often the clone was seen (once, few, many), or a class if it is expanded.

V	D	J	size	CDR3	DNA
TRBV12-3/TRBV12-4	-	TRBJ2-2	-	CATAMDSVTGELFF	TGTGCCACCGCCATGGACAGTGTCACCGGGGAGCTGTTTTTT
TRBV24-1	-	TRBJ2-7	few	CAASRYEQYF	TGTGCCGCTTCCCGATACGAGCAGTACTTC
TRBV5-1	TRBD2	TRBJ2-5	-	CASSPRISGGSLHF	TGCGCCAGCAGCCCCCGGATTAGCGGGGGGTCCCTCCACTTC
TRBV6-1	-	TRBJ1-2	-	CASSEERRGFLAGPNYGYTF	TGTGCCAGCAGTGAGGAGCGGAGGGGATTCCTGGCGGGCCCCAACTATGGCTACACCTTC
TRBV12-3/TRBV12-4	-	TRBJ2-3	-	CASSLDRSTGTQYF	TGTGCCAGCAGCTTGGACCGATCCACGGGTACGCAGTATTTT
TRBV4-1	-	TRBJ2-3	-	CASSPYEGPEVKLGTQYF	TGCGCCAGCAGCCCCTACGAGGGGCCAGAAGTCAAATTGGGTACGCAGTATTTT
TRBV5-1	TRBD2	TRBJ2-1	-	CASSLWGLAGEANNEQFF	TGCGCCAGCAGCTTGTGGGGACTAGCGGGAGAGGCCAACAATGAGCAGTTCTTC
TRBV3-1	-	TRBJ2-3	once	CASSPDLTSLGTQYF	TGTGCCAGCAGCCCGGACCTGACTAGTCTGGGTACGCAGTATTTT
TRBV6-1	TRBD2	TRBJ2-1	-	CASMASGRNNEQFF	TGTGCCAGCATGGCTAGCGGGAGGAACAATGAGCAGTTCTTC
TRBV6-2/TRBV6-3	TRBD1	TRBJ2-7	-	CASSDATGGTYEQYF	TGTGCCAGCAGTGACGCGACAGGGGGGACCTACGAGCAGTACTTC
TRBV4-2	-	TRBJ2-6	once	CASSQARAASGANVLTF	TGTGCCAGCAGCCAAGCCCGGGCCGCTTCTGGGGCCAACGTCCTGACTTTC
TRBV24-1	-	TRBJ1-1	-	CATRRGPNTEAFF	TGTGCCACCAGAAGAGGTCCCAACACTGAAGCTTTCTTT
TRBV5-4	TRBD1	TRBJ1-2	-	CASSPPTGEGYTF	TGTGCCAGCAGCCCCCCGACAGGGGAGGGCTACACCTTC
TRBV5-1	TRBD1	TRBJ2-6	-	CASSLDRGNSGANVLTF	TGCGCCAGCAGCTTGGACAGGGGGAACTCTGGGGCCAACGTCCTGACTTTC
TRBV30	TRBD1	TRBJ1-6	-	CAWSRDSLSYNSPLHF	TGTGCCTGGAGTCGGGACAGCCTCTCCTATAATTCACCCCTCCACTTT
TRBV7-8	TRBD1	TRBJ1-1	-	CASSFDRGLNTEAFF	TGTGCCAGCAGCTTTGACAGGGGTCTGAACACTGAAGCTTTCTTT
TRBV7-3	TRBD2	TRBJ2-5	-	CASSSKRGLQETQYF	TGTGCCAGCAGCTCAAAGCGGGGCCTCCAAGAGACCCAGTACTTC
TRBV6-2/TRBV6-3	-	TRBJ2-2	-	CASSWVVLTGELFF	TGTGCCAGCAGTTGGGTGGTCCTCACCGGGGAGCTGTTTTTT
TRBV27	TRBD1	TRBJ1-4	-	CASSSHGQGEEKLFF	TGTGCCAGCAGTTCCCACGGACAGGGCGAAGAAAAACTGTTTTTT
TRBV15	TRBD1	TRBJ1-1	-	CATSSGGGLEAFF	TGTGCCACCAGCAGTGGAGGGGGCCTTGAAGCTTTCTTT
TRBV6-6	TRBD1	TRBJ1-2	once	CASSYSKGGGRDGYTF	TGTGCCAGCAGTTACTCGAAAGGGGGCGGGAGGGATGGCTACACCTTC
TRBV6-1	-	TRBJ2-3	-	CASRGGLVTDTQYF	TGTGCCAGCAGAGGGGGACTCGTCACAGATACGCAGTATTTT
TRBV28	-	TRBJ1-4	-	CASSQTGGTEANEKLFF	TGTGCCAGCAGTCAAACGGGGGGGACGGAGGCTAATGAAAAACTGTTTTTT
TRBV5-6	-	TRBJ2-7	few	CASSWGQVTYEQYF	TGTGCCAGCAGCTGGGGGCAGGTGACCTACGAGCAGTACTTC
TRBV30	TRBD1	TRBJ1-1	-	CAWTRTGGGVNTEAFF	TGTGCCTGGACCCGGACAGGGGGGGGCGTTAACACTGAAGCTTTCTTT
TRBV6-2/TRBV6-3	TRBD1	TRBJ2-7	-	CASSFGYQTGAFDEQYF	TGTGCCAGCAGTTTCGGATATCAGACAGGGGCGTTTGACGAGCAGTACTTC
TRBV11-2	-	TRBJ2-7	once	CASSLVPTAYEQYF	TGTGCCAGCAGCTTAGTCCCCACGGCCTACGAGCAGTACTTC
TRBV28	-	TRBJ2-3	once	CASTTVTDTQYF	TGTGCCAGCACTACGGTGACTGATACGCAGTATTTT
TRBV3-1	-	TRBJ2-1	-	CASSHNSRVGRNEQFF	TGTGCCAGCAGCCATAATTCGAGGGTAGGGAGGAATGAGCAGTTCTTC
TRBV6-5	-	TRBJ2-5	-	CASSQGAQETQYF	TGTGCCAGCAGCCAGGGCGCTCAAGAGACCCAGTACTTC
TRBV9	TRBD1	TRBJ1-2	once	CASSSAVDRVAYTF	TGTGCCAGCAGCTCCGCGGTTGACAGGGTGGCCTACACCTTC